The 15 T cell receptor beta chains listed next were all sequenced from one sample in a study of shared clonotypes between healthy human individuals. Repertoires were generated with immunoSEQ multiplex PCR, while TCRdb's copy carries only in-frame clones and drops some. This table has about 2.3 million clones, about 90% appearing once. The material sequenced was naive CD4+ T cells from PBMCs. Subset of the sample: CD45RA+ positively selected. The receptor set was obtained from a man aged 18 to 29 in good health. Some clones in this sample may be carry-over from other donors' samples.

The V call is TRBV7-9, the J call TRBJ2-3, with D possibly being TRBD1 (6 bases). The CDR3 covers 14 residues. The germline V gene encodes CDR1 SEHNR and CDR2 FQNEAQ (reference sequence). Trimming removed 4 bases from V and 0 bases from J, with 8 bases in between. This CDR3 reads CASSWTASTDTQYF. The CDR3 DNA reads as TGTGCCAGCAGCTGGACAGCAAGCACAGATACGCAGTATTTT.

Concerning this clone itself: Other DNA sequences in the same sample also yield this CDR3. The CDR3: CASSSRQGGNTEAFF. Written as DNA, the CDR3 is TGTGCCAGCAGTTCCCGACAGGGCGGGAACACTGAAGCTTTCTTT. The rearrangement links TRBV6-5 to TRBJ1-1; TRBD1 aligns across 7 bases. J was trimmed by 1 base and V by 4 bases; bases with no gene match: 6. Germline V gene sequence: CDR1 MNHEY, CDR2 SVGAGI. CDR3 length equals 15 residues.

Notes on this clone: The same CDR3 arises from other DNA sequences in this sample as well. The chain joins TRBV9 to TRBJ2-7, with D perhaps matching TRBD1 or TRBD2 (5 bases each). Trimming pared 0 bases from V and 2 bases from J, leaving 9 bases between. The CDR3 covers 14 residues. Germline V gene lookup returns CDR1 SGDLS and CDR2 YYNGEE. In nucleotides, the CDR3 is TGTGCCAGCAGCGTAGCTACGGGGCCCTACGAGCAGTACTTC. As protein: CASSVATGPYEQYF.

The V call is TRBV11-1, the J call TRBJ2-7; possible D gene TRBD2, 5 bases. V lost 3 bases to trimming and J lost 5 bases, with 14 bases between them. CDR1 SGHAT and CDR2 FQDESV come from the germline V gene (reference sequence). The CDR3 covers 14 residues. The CDR3 sequence is CASSFSPRTHEQYF. CDR3 in DNA: TGTGCCAGCAGCTTCTCTCCAAGGACTCACGAGCAGTACTTC.

The chain has TRBV29-1 and TRBJ2-2; TRBD1 agrees at 7 bases. J gave up 7 bases and V 7 bases, and 6 bases lay outside the gene matches. This CDR3 comprises 12 residues. Germline loops: CDR1 SQVTM, CDR2 ANQGSEA. For the CDR3, the DNA is TGCAGCGCCGGAAGGGGGCTCGGGGAGCTGTTTTTT. As protein: CSAGRGLGELFF.

CDR3 amino acids: CASSFEGAWATQYF. CDR3 in DNA: TGCGCCAGCAGCTTTGAGGGGGCGTGGGCTACGCAGTATTTT. The J gene is TRBJ2-3, the V gene TRBV5-1; TRBD1 aligns across 7 bases. With 2 bases clipped from V and 8 bases from J, the junction kept 8 bases outside the gene matches. The CDR3 runs to 14 residues. CDR1 and CDR2 (germline): SGHRS, YFSETQ.

J is TRBJ1-5 and V is TRBV19; D gene uncertain. V was cut by 2 bases and J by 1 base, with 9 bases left in between. Germline CDR1 LNHDA, CDR2 SQIVND (reference sequence). This CDR3 contains 15 residues. The CDR3 sequence: CASSISGNSNQPQHF. The CDR3 DNA reads TGTGCCAGTAGTATATCAGGTAACAGCAATCAGCCCCAGCATTTT.

The chain links TRBV6-1 to TRBJ2-7; D ambiguous. Trimming stripped 7 bases from V and 0 bases from J, with 10 bases between. Germline V gene data show CDR1 as MNHNS and CDR2 as SASEGT. CDR3 size: 13 residues. CDR3 loop: CASNPRGSYEQYF. The CDR3 bases are TGTGCCAGCAATCCCCGAGGCTCCTACGAGCAGTACTTC.

The CDR3 spells CASSLVIWGESYEQYF. CDR3 bases: TGTGCCAGCAGCTTAGTCATCTGGGGGGAATCCTACGAGCAGTACTTC. The J gene is TRBJ2-7, the V gene TRBV7-2; D may be TRBD2 (6 bases). V lost 1 base, J lost 1 base, and 14 bases lay in between. The CDR3 consists of 16 residues. CDR1 and CDR2 from the germline V gene are SGHTA and FQGNSA.

V and J are TRBV7-9 and TRBJ2-2, with D perhaps matching TRBD1 (5 bases). V dropped 1 base and J dropped 6 bases, with 9 bases sitting between them. Germline V gives CDR1 SEHNR, CDR2 FQNEAQ (reference sequence). The CDR3 runs to 14 residues. CDR3 nucleotides: TGTGCCAGCAGCTTAGGCGCAGGGCCCGGGGAGCTGTTTTTT. It translates to CASSLGAGPGELFF.

This sequence joins TRBV19 and TRBJ2-1; D not resolved. This CDR3 spans 14 amino acids. The germline V gene encodes CDR1 LNHDA and CDR2 SQIVND (reference sequence). V lost 5 bases and J lost 9, with 17 bases in between. The CDR3 loop reads CASSVLQSSGEQFF. The CDR3 DNA follows: TGTGCCAGTAGTGTGTTACAGTCTTCCGGTGAGCAGTTCTTC.

The CDR3 coding sequence is TGCGCCAGCAGCCCAGCTGGACTAGCGGGAGCTCCAGATACGCAGTATTTT. Its protein product is CASSPAGLAGAPDTQYF. The chain is built from TRBV5-1 and TRBJ2-3, with TRBD2 matching over 13 bases. CDR1 is SGHRS and CDR2 is YFSETQ in the germline V gene. CDR3 length: 17 amino acids. V gave up 4 bases and J gave up 4 bases; unmatched junction bases: 9.

This rearrangement joins TRBV11-3 to TRBJ2-6; possibly TRBD2 for D (6 bases). The CDR3 spans 15 residues. Germline CDR1 is SGHNT and CDR2 is YENEEA. V lost 5 bases, J lost 14 bases, and 22 bases lay in between. The CDR3 DNA follows: TGTGCCAGCAGCCCCGGAGGGCGAAGAGAGGGTATCCTGACTTTC. Translation: CASSPGGRREGILTF.

About this clone: Other DNA sequences in this sample translate to the same CDR3. CDR3 residues: CASSQVGLAGGLADTQYF. The CDR3, as DNA: TGTGCCAGCAGCCAAGTGGGACTAGCGGGAGGACTTGCGGATACGCAGTATTTT. This chain connects TRBV4-2 to TRBJ2-3, with 15 bases fitting TRBD2. The CDR3 totals 18 residues. The ends lost 1 base at V and 6 bases at J; junction bases unmatched: 8. The germline V gene encodes CDR1 LGHNA and CDR2 YNFKEQ.

This clone was picked up a small number of times. The chain uses TRBV19 and TRBJ1-1; weak D call: TRBD1 (6 bases). This CDR3 contains 14 residues. CDR1 and CDR2 (germline): LNHDA, SQIVND (reference sequence). V was pared by 7 bases and J by 0 bases, with 12 bases between. The CDR3 reads CASTGWDMNTEAFF. The CDR3, as DNA: TGTGCCAGTACCGGATGGGACATGAACACTGAAGCTTTCTTT.